The 30 T cell receptor beta chains listed next were all sequenced from one sample in a study. Tregs were sorted as CD4+CD25+CD127-/low cells. TCRdb analysed the 5' RACE reads with MiXCR anew, one entry per CDR3 protein. Of some 32,000 distinct CDR3 sequences listed, around 27% are singletons. Sequencing used tumor-infiltrating Tregs sorted from the breast tumor. These TCRs come from a female donor with breast cancer.

This rearrangement joins TRBV7-2 to TRBJ2-5; 8 bases are a match to TRBD2. Germline-derived CDR1 and CDR2 are SGHTA and FQGNSA. The ends lost 2 bases at V and 5 bases at J; junction bases unmatched: 10. CDR3 length: 16 amino acids. Here the CDR3 DNA reads TGTGCCAGCAGCTTAAACGGGAGGGGCGGTAGGGAGACCCAGTACTTC. Its translation is CASSLNGRGGRETQYF.

The chain carries TRBV28 and TRBJ2-1; 7 bases fit TRBD2. The germline V gene encodes CDR1 MDHEN and CDR2 SYDVKM. The V segment lost 3 bases and the J segment 4 bases; nucleotides outside the gene matches: 12. The CDR3 is 17 residues long. CDR3 sequence reads: CASSFWLAGVEYNEQFF. In DNA, the CDR3 is TGTGCCAGCAGTTTCTGGCTGGCGGGAGTTGAGTACAATGAGCAGTTCTTC.

On this clonotype: Mismatch with germline at one junction end may stem from a read error. V is TRBV6-5 and J is TRBJ2-1, with D possibly TRBD2 on 5 matching bases. This CDR3 spans 13 amino acids. Germline V gene data show CDR1 as MNHEY and CDR2 as SVGAGI. The CDR3 DNA reads TGTGCAAGCAGTTACTCAGTTATGGGAGAGCGGTTCTTC. Translated, it gives CASSYSVMGERFF.

Judged by abundance, this clonotype is medium-sized. The CDR3 loop is CASSFIQGSYEQYF. The CDR3 region has the DNA TGTGCCAGCAGCTTTATCCAGGGATCCTACGAGCAGTACTTC. This chain joins TRBV7-2 and TRBJ2-7, with a possible D match to TRBD1 (5 bases). The CDR3 is 14 residues long. Per the germline V gene, CDR1 is SGHTA and CDR2 is FQGNSA. V lost 3 bases and J 1 base, leaving 10 bases between the germline ends.

This clonotype has at least ten counts. V gene TRBV25-1 combines with J gene TRBJ1-1, with 7 bases identical to TRBD1. CDR3 length: 15 amino acids. The germline CDR1 and CDR2 sequences are MGHDK and SYGVNS. V dropped 0 bases and J dropped 2; count of bases not matched to a gene: 3. The CDR3 coding sequence is TGTGCCAGCAGTGAATATGGGGACAGAAACACTGAAGCTTTCTTT. Translation: CASSEYGDRNTEAFF.

In its sample, this clonotype ranks as medium-sized. The V and J genes are TRBV4-1 and TRBJ2-1; 7 bases line up with TRBD1. The CDR3 spans 14 residues. The germline CDR1 and CDR2 sequences are MGHRA and YSYEKL. V shed 4 bases and J 6 bases; nucleotides not matched to a gene: 6. CDR3 residues: CASSRGQQSNEQFF. In DNA form, the CDR3 reads TGCGCCAGCAGCCGGGGACAGCAAAGCAATGAGCAGTTCTTC.

Only one count was recorded for this clonotype. The chain uses TRBV25-1 and TRBJ2-3, with 8 bases matching TRBD2. V gave up 4 bases and J gave up 2 bases; unmatched junction bases: 5. This CDR3 is 15 amino acids long. Germline CDR1 and CDR2: MGHDK and SYGVNS. The CDR3 spells CASSVSGKDTDTQYF. The DNA for the CDR3 is TGTGCCAGCAGTGTTAGCGGGAAAGACACAGATACGCAGTATTTT.

As to this clonotype: A read error is possible here, since a much larger clone lies one base away. The V call is TRBV6-5, the J call TRBJ1-1, with TRBD1 as a possible D gene (6 bases). The germline V and J ends were trimmed by 4 bases and 8 bases, with 20 bases remaining between them. Germline CDR1 and CDR2: MNHEY and SVGAGI. This CDR3 has 15 amino acids. The DNA for the CDR3 is TGTGCCAGCAGTTTGACAGCGACAGGCGGCCTAGAAGCTTTCTTT. Its translation: CASSLTATGGLEAFF.

This clonotype was recorded at least ten times. The chain has TRBV6-5 and TRBJ1-1; 8 bases match TRBD1. Trimming took 8 bases from V and 1 from J; bases not matched to a gene: 6. Germline-derived CDR1 and CDR2 are MNHEY and SVGAGI. The CDR3 length is 14 residues. CDR3 nucleotide sequence: TGTGCCAGCGGGTCAGGGGGCACGAACACTGAAGCTTTCTTT. Protein: CASGSGGTNTEAFF.

This clonotype was found many times. The J gene is TRBJ1-2, the V gene TRBV6-5, with 9 bases lining up with TRBD1. J lost 4 bases, V lost 5 bases, and 5 bases had no gene match. The germline gives CDR1 MNHEY, CDR2 SVGAGI. The CDR3 spans 14 residues. The DNA of the CDR3 is TGTGCCAGCAGTCGCCTGACAGGGGGCTATGGCTACACCTTC. Translating it yields CASSRLTGGYGYTF.

The chain has TRBV2 and TRBJ1-2; D is ambiguous. CDR1 and CDR2 from the germline V gene are SNHLY and FYNNEI. The V and J ends lost 2 bases and 0 bases respectively, with 7 bases between them. The CDR3 loop spans 14 amino acids. CDR3 sequence reads: CASSEHSANYGYTF. In DNA form, the CDR3 reads TGTGCCAGCAGTGAACACAGTGCTAACTATGGCTACACCTTC.

The chain employs TRBV20-1 and TRBJ2-1; D gene ambiguous. V was shortened by 3 bases and J by 6 bases, with 12 bases between the two germline ends. The length of the CDR3 is 13 residues. CDR1 and CDR2 from the germline V gene are DFQATT and SNEGSKA (reference sequence). CDR3 in amino acids: CSASDFSSNEQFF. The CDR3 bases are TGCAGTGCTAGTGACTTCAGTAGCAATGAGCAGTTCTTC.

The V and J genes are TRBV5-1 and TRBJ2-7; 10 bases line up with TRBD2. Looked up from germline, CDR1 is SGHRS and CDR2 is YFSETQ. V shed 2 bases and J 4 bases; nucleotides not matched to a gene: 3. This CDR3 spans 14 amino acids. The CDR3 DNA sequence: TGCGCCAGCAGCTTTGCTAGCGGGAGTTACGAGCAGTACTTC. Residues: CASSFASGSYEQYF.

The chain couples TRBV6-5 to TRBJ1-1; tentatively, D is TRBD1 (6 bases). Germline loops: CDR1 MNHEY, CDR2 SVGAGI. CDR3 length equals 14 residues. V lost 5 bases and J lost 7, with 17 bases in between. DNA for the CDR3: TGTGCCAGCAGTCACGGGGGGGAACAGGGTGAAGCTTTCTTT. Encoded protein: CASSHGGEQGEAFF.

A note on this clonotype: A read error may be the cause here, since a much bigger clone is one base away. The CDR3 nucleotides are TGTGCCAGCAGCTATACCGGGACAGCAGGGGAAAAACTGTTTTTT. Its translation is CASSYTGTAGEKLFF. V and J are TRBV7-9 and TRBJ1-4; the match to TRBD1 covers 7 bases. V lost 4 bases and J lost 8; bases outside the gene matches: 10. The germline CDR1 and CDR2 sequences are SEHNR and FQNEAQ (reference sequence). This CDR3 is 15 amino acids long.

This clonotype was observed many times. The rearrangement uses TRBV5-1 and TRBJ2-2; D unresolved. V dropped 0 bases and J dropped 4 bases, with 7 bases sitting between them. Germline assignment: CDR1 SGHRS and CDR2 YFSETQ. CDR3 length equals 14 residues. CDR3 in amino acids: CASSLDEFTGELFF. In DNA, the CDR3 is TGCGCCAGCAGCTTGGATGAATTCACCGGGGAGCTGTTTTTT.

This clonotype was picked up a small number of times. A read error may account for a junction end that differs from germline. The CDR3 nucleotides read TGCAGTGTAACCGGGACAATGACTAGCACAAATACGCAGTATTTT. This encodes CSVTGTMTSTNTQYF. The chain uses TRBV20-1 and TRBJ2-3; tentatively, D is TRBD2 (7 bases). The CDR3 totals 15 residues. Germline V gene lookup returns CDR1 DFQATT and CDR2 SNEGSKA (reference sequence).

The table lists this clonotype with many counts. The rearrangement joins TRBV30 to TRBJ2-7, with D perhaps matching TRBD2 (5 bases). Germline V lookup: CDR1 GTSNPN, CDR2 SVGIG (reference sequence). The germline V and J ends were trimmed by 4 bases and 2 bases, with 9 bases remaining between them. The CDR3 covers 12 residues. The CDR3 coding sequence is TGTGCCTGGACCGGGAAGACCTACGAGCAGTACTTC. Translation gives CAWTGKTYEQYF.

This clonotype was recorded many times. The V call is TRBV28, the J call TRBJ1-5; TRBD1 is a possible D gene (5 bases). The CDR3 consists of 14 residues. Germline CDR1 is MDHEN and CDR2 is SYDVKM. Trimming took off 5 bases at V and 6 bases at J, with 14 bases between the two ends. The CDR3 here is CASSQGVGIQPQHF. The DNA for the CDR3 is TGTGCCAGCAGTCAGGGAGTCGGCATTCAGCCCCAGCATTTT. The complete variable domain, with remaining parts taken from reference TRBV28 and TRBJ1-5, reads DVKVTQSSRYLVKRTGEKVFLECVQDMDHENMFWYRQDPGLGLRLIYFSYDVKMKEKGDIPEGYSVSREKKERFSLILESASTNQTSMYLCASSQGVGIQPQHFGDGTRLSIL.

This clonotype was seen only a few times. The J gene is TRBJ1-6, the V gene TRBV19; TRBD1 agrees at 7 bases. This CDR3 has 13 amino acids. The germline V gene encodes CDR1 LNHDA and CDR2 SQIVND (reference sequence). V trimming: 6 bases; J trimming: 10 bases; junction bases outside the gene matches: 6. In nucleotides, the CDR3 is TGTGCCAGTAGAGACAGGGTTCGATCACCCCTCCACTTT. It is translated as CASRDRVRSPLHF.

This clonotype was recorded at least ten times. The DNA for the CDR3 is TGTGCCAGCAGTGCCATGATTGGGGCCCGCACTGAAGCTTTCTTT. Its protein is CASSAMIGARTEAFF. The J gene is TRBJ1-1, the V gene TRBV6-5; D may be TRBD1 (5 bases). Trimming left V 5 bases short and J 4 bases short, with 17 bases between. This CDR3 contains 15 residues. Germline CDR1 reads MNHEY; CDR2 reads SVGAGI.

This clonotype was seen more than once but under ten times. A much larger clone sits a single nucleotide away, making a read error possible. The rearrangement uses TRBV7-3 and TRBJ2-7; 7 bases fit TRBD2. The V segment lost 5 bases and the J segment 7 bases; nucleotides outside the gene matches: 11. CDR3 length: 14 residues. In germline, CDR1 is SGHTA, CDR2 FQGTGA. The CDR3 bases are TGTGCCAGCAGCATAGCCGGCACAGCGGGGGAGCAGTACTTC. It encodes CASSIAGTAGEQYF.

This clonotype was seen repeatedly, ten times or more. The rearrangement uses TRBV7-9 and TRBJ2-1; perhaps D is TRBD1 or TRBD2 (6 bases each). Between the trimmed V and J ends, which lost 5 bases and 1 base, there was a span of 18 bases. The CDR3 covers 17 residues. Germline CDR1 and CDR2: SEHNR and FQNEAQ (reference sequence). CDR3 loop: CASSEGGSGASYNEQFF. The DNA for the CDR3 is TGTGCCAGCAGCGAGGGGGGTAGCGGAGCGTCCTACAATGAGCAGTTCTTC.

This clonotype appeared many times. The chain combines TRBV7-3 with TRBJ2-1; 8 bases agree with TRBD1. The CDR3 loop spans 13 amino acids. Germline V gives CDR1 SGHTA, CDR2 FQGTGA. The V segment lost 6 bases and the J segment 5 bases; nucleotides outside the gene matches: 3. The CDR3 DNA follows: TGTGCCAGCAGTCTGACAGGGGACAATGAGCAGTTCTTC. Translated: CASSLTGDNEQFF.

This chain links TRBV12-3 or TRBV12-4 with TRBJ1-5; D is unresolved. This CDR3 is 14 amino acids long. V was cut by 2 bases and J by 6 bases, with 11 bases left in between. The CDR3 DNA follows: TGTGCCAGCAGTTTACAAGGGCCCCCTCAGCCCCAGCATTTT. It is translated as CASSLQGPPQPQHF.

This clonotype showed up just a few times. This clone may be a read error of a much larger clone one base away. The conserved phenylalanine or tryptophan is not found at the CDR3 terminus, so this likely reflects a read error. The chain employs TRBV9 and TRBJ2-1, with D uncertain. CDR1 is SGDLS and CDR2 is YYNGEE in the germline V gene. Trimming cost V 0 bases and J 2 bases, with 6 bases left between them. This CDR3 comprises 14 residues. The CDR3 region is CASSVAATYNEQFL. In nucleotides, the CDR3 is TGTGCCAGCAGCGTAGCGGCGACCTACAATGAGCAGTTCCTC.

The chain employs TRBV6-1 and TRBJ1-5; D not certain. This CDR3 is 14 amino acids long. V lost 4 bases to trimming and J lost 0 bases, with 7 bases between them. Per germline, CDR1 MNHNS and CDR2 SASEGT. The CDR3: CASSVRDSNQPQHF. For the CDR3, the DNA is TGTGCCAGCAGTGTACGGGATAGCAATCAGCCCCAGCATTTT.

This clonotype was picked up a small number of times. The chain couples TRBV6-5 to TRBJ1-1, with D tentatively TRBD1 (5 bases). The CDR3 is 17 residues long. Germline lookup yields CDR1 MNHEY and CDR2 SVGAGI. Trimming shortened V by 4 bases and J by 1 base, and 19 bases separated the two germline ends. The DNA for the CDR3 is TGTGCCAGCAGTTTCGCAGGGAGGGGATATTCGAACACTGAAGCTTTCTTT. Protein product: CASSFAGRGYSNTEAFF.

This sequence joins TRBV12-3 or TRBV12-4 and TRBJ1-1; 10 positions match TRBD1. The CDR3 totals 15 residues. The V and J ends lost 3 bases and 4 bases, in that order; junction bases with no gene match: 5. CDR3 loop: CASSFSGTGVTEAFF. CDR3 nucleotides: TGTGCCAGCAGTTTTAGTGGGACAGGGGTCACTGAAGCTTTCTTT.

This clonotype was seen a single time. This may be a read error: a much more frequent sequence differs by one nucleotide. V usage is TRBV6-1 and J usage is TRBJ2-2; TRBD2 matches 8 bases. The CDR3 runs to 15 residues. Unmatched junction bases numbered 12, after V lost 9 bases and J lost 6 bases. Germline V gene data show CDR1 as MNHNS and CDR2 as SASEGT. CDR3 in amino acids: CARSKLAGNPGELFF. CDR3 nucleotides: TGTGCCAGATCAAAGTTAGCGGGAAACCCCGGGGAGCTGTTTTTT.